Detailed here is one TCR beta chain. The antigen is undetermined. Described time point: sample taken at primary tumor resection. There were roughly 72 donors, all of them untreated patients with early-stage non-small cell lung cancer. Unsorted tumor, nontumor lung tissue or cryopreserved PBMC supplied the whole RNA. TCRdb re-called the 5' RACE reads through MiXCR, storing one row per CDR3 protein. The table records approximately 21,000 distinct CDR3 sequences, 6.4% of them present only once. This sample is drawn from a study of spatial heterogeneity in lung cancer. Study at large: Fewer alpha-chain than beta-chain sequences were consistently detected. Across the raw uncorrected reads, a unique TCR and UMI combination was observed, on average, more than ten times.

Study results and limitations: Tumor mutation counts were tracked by expanded intratumoral alpha and beta TCR counts.

This CDR3 is built from 15 residues. V shed 2 bases, J shed 4 bases, and the junction held 8 bases outside the gene matches. Germline values: CDR1 MNHEY, CDR2 SVGEGT. The clonotype originates from a male donor with early-stage non-small cell lung cancer. This sample comprised lung tumor tissue, obtained at surgery. The rearrangement joins TRBV6-2 or TRBV6-3 to TRBJ2-7, with 7 bases lining up with TRBD2. CDR3 bases: TGTGCCAGCAGTTACCCGACTAGCCTGGGGTACGAGCAGTACTTC. This sequence encodes CASSYPTSLGYEQYF.